This TCR beta chain was captured in a study of blood T cell repertoires in COVID-19. The germline V gene encodes CDR1 SGHDT and CDR2 YYEEEE. The CDR3 loop spans 15 amino acids. V shed 0 bases and J shed 1 base, with 10 bases lying between them. Profiling relied on immunoSEQ multiplex PCR, and the TCRdb table lists in-frame clones only, not all of them. The table includes some 85,000 clones, 80% to 90% detected once. The rearrangement links TRBV5-6 to TRBJ1-1; D not certain. The receptor comes from a man in his fifties with acute or convalescent COVID-19. What was sequenced was peripheral blood. CDR3 DNA: TGTGCCAGCAGCTTGGAGGCGGGAAAGAACACTGAAGCTTTCTTT. It translates to CASSLEAGKNTEAFF.